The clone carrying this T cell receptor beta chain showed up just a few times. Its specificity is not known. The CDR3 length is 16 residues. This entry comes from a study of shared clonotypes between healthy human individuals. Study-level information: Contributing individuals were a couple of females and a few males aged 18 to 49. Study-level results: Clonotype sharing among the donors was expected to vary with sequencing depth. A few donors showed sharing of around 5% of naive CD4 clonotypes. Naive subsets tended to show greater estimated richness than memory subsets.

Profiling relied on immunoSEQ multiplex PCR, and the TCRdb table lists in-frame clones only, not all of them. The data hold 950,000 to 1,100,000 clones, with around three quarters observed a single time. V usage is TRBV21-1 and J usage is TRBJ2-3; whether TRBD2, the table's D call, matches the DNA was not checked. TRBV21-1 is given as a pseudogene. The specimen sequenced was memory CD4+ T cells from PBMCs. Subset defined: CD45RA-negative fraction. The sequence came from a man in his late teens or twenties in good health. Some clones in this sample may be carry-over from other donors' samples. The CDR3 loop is CASSKGRVTDTDTQYF. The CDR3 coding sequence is TGTGCCAGCAGCAAGGGGAGAGTCACCGACACAGATACGCAGTATTTT.